A selection of T cell receptor beta chains follows, all from one sample in a study of cytomegalovirus exposure and HLA in healthy donors. Produced via immunoSEQ multiplex PCR; TCRdb's table is partial and in-frame only. Here the sample spans some 130,000 clones, around four fifths being singletons. Sequenced input: PBMCs. Source of these receptors: a female donor in good health and CMV-seronegative. Both conserved end residues are part of each CDR3. D genes are given only for firm matches. Clone size is stated in some rows and not others, as once, few, many or a class when expanded.

D	V	J	size	DNA	CDR3
NA	TRBV2	TRBJ1-2	NA	TGTGCCAGCAAATGGGGGGGACTGACTAACTATGGCTACACCTTC	CASKWGGLTNYGYTF
TRBD2	TRBV7-9	TRBJ2-7	NA	TGTGCCAGCAGCCAAACCCGGGAGGCGGCCGACGAGCAGTACTTC	CASSQTREAADEQYF
NA	TRBV28	TRBJ2-7	few	TGTGCCAGCAGGTCAGGGGCAGCCGAGCAGTACTTC	CASRSGAAEQYF
TRBD1	TRBV28	TRBJ1-1	few	TGTGCCAGCAGTTTTTGGACAGGGTCGGGGACTGAAGCTTTCTTT	CASSFWTGSGTEAFF
NA	TRBV9	TRBJ2-3	NA	TGTGCCAGCAGCGCCGAGACAGATACGCAGTATTTT	CASSAETDTQYF
NA	TRBV7-3	TRBJ1-5	NA	TGTGCCAGCAGCAAGTGGGGGGAGGATCAGCCCCAGCATTTT	CASSKWGEDQPQHF
TRBD2	TRBV2	TRBJ2-7	NA	TGTGCCAGCAGTGAGGGACTAGCGGTCTACGAGCAGTACTTC	CASSEGLAVYEQYF
NA	TRBV5-4	TRBJ2-6	NA	TGTGCCAGTCAGGCGGGCTCTGGGGCCAACGTCCTGACTTTC	CASQAGSGANVLTF
NA	TRBV7-8	TRBJ1-2	few	TGTGCCAGCAGCTCCTGGGGGGGGGACTATGGCTACACCTTC	CASSSWGGDYGYTF
NA	TRBV5-1	TRBJ2-1	NA	TGCGCCAGCAGCGAACAGGGGACTGAGGGGTTCTTC	CASSEQGTEGFF
TRBD2	TRBV13	TRBJ2-3	NA	TGTGCCAGCAGCTTCCAGCGGGAGCCAACAGATACGCAGTATTTT	CASSFQREPTDTQYF
NA	TRBV5-1	TRBJ2-2	once	TGCGCCAGCAGCTTCATAGGGGGAAACACCGGGGAGCTGTTTTTT	CASSFIGGNTGELFF
TRBD2	TRBV27	TRBJ2-2	NA	TGTGCCAGCAGTTTAGGCGGGAGGGCCGACGGGGAGCTGTTTTTT	CASSLGGRADGELFF
TRBD1	TRBV5-6	TRBJ2-7	NA	TGTGCCAGCAGCCAGGGGGACAGGGAGGTCGACGAGCAGTACTTC	CASSQGDREVDEQYF
TRBD1	TRBV6-5	TRBJ1-5	NA	TGTGCCAGCAGCCGGGGACAGGGCAGGCAGCCCCAGCATTTT	CASSRGQGRQPQHF
TRBD1	TRBV19	TRBJ1-2	NA	TGTGCCAGTACCGACAGGGGACCGGCTGGCTACACCTTC	CASTDRGPAGYTF
NA	TRBV4-3	TRBJ1-2	NA	TGCGCCAGCAGCCAAGATCCCAAGGGGGGGAGGTACGGCTACACCTTC	CASSQDPKGGRYGYTF
NA	TRBV27	TRBJ2-6	NA	TGTGCCAGCAGTCCTAAAACCGGGGCCAACGTCCTGACTTTC	CASSPKTGANVLTF
TRBD1	TRBV5-1	TRBJ1-1	NA	TGCGCCACCCGATTTGACAGGGGAAGGGGGAACACTGAAGCTTTCTTT	CATRFDRGRGNTEAFF
NA	TRBV7-9	TRBJ2-3	few	TGTGCCAGCAGCCGGGGTGGCACAGATACGCAGTATTTT	CASSRGGTDTQYF
TRBD1	TRBV5-1	TRBJ2-3	NA	TGCGCCAGCAGCGCAGGGGGCCAGGAGCTGGATACGCAGTATTTT	CASSAGGQELDTQYF
NA	TRBV27	TRBJ1-1	NA	TGTGCCAGCAGTCTAACAACTCAGGGACTTGAAGCTTTCTTT	CASSLTTQGLEAFF
NA	TRBV11-3	TRBJ2-1	NA	TGTGCCAGCAGCTTCACGGGAGCCTACAATGAGCAGTTCTTC	CASSFTGAYNEQFF
NA	TRBV7-2	TRBJ2-6	NA	TGTGCCAGCAGCTCCGGGTACTCTGGGGCCAACGTCCTGACTTTC	CASSSGYSGANVLTF
NA	TRBV2	TRBJ1-5	NA	TGTGCCAGCACCGGGACATATAGCAATCAGCCCCAGCATTTT	CASTGTYSNQPQHF
TRBD2	TRBV9	TRBJ2-1	NA	TGTGCCAGCAGCGTAAAACTAGCGGGAAATGATGAGCAGTTCTTC	CASSVKLAGNDEQFF
NA	TRBV27	TRBJ2-1	few	TGTGCCAGCAGTATCGACAGCGATGAGCAGTTCTTC	CASSIDSDEQFF
TRBD2	TRBV13	TRBJ2-7	NA	TGTGCCAGCAGCTCCAACCTACAAGGAGTAGGGACTAGGGGGGAGGAATGGGAGCAGTACTTC	CASSSNLQGVGTRGEEWEQYF
NA	TRBV6-1	TRBJ1-1	NA	TGTGCCAGCAGCTCCAATACGGGGGGAACTGAAGCTTTCTTT	CASSSNTGGTEAFF
NA	TRBV6-5	TRBJ2-7	NA	TGTGCCAGCAGTTACACCGGGACATCCTACGAGCAGTACTTC	CASSYTGTSYEQYF
NA	TRBV6-6	TRBJ1-5	NA	TGTGCCACCGTTACAGGACCCCATCGACCCCAGCATTTT	CATVTGPHRPQHF
TRBD1	TRBV9	TRBJ2-7	NA	TGTGCCAGCAGCGTAACAGGGGGCACCTACGAGCAGTACTTC	CASSVTGGTYEQYF
TRBD1	TRBV5-6	TRBJ2-7	NA	TGTGCCAGCAGCTTCCATCCGGACAGGTTCCAGCCTCACAACTACGAGCAGTACTTC	CASSFHPDRFQPHNYEQYF
TRBD1	TRBV7-2	TRBJ1-5	few	TGTGCCAGCAGCTCCCCCTCCTCCCATGGACAGGACAATCAGCCCCAGCATTTT	CASSSPSSHGQDNQPQHF
NA	TRBV4-3	TRBJ2-7	few	TGCGCCAGCAGCCAAAGGAACAGCTACGAGCAGTACTTC	CASSQRNSYEQYF
NA	TRBV19	TRBJ1-5	NA	TGTGCCAGTAATAGACAGGATTTAAATCAGCCCCAGCATTTT	CASNRQDLNQPQHF
TRBD1	TRBV7-9	TRBJ1-3	NA	TGTGCCAGCAGCTTACCCGACAGGGGGAACACCATATATTTT	CASSLPDRGNTIYF
TRBD2	TRBV19	TRBJ2-1	NA	TGTGCCAGTAGCCGCGGGACTAGCGGGAGTAATGAGCAGTTCTTC	CASSRGTSGSNEQFF
NA	TRBV10-3	TRBJ2-6	NA	TGTGCCATCAGTCCCCCGGCTGGGGCCAACGTCCTGACTTTC	CAISPPAGANVLTF
TRBD1	TRBV19	TRBJ2-7	once	TGTGCCAGTAGTGTCCAGGGGGCTACCTACGAGCAGTACTTC	CASSVQGATYEQYF
NA	TRBV7-2	TRBJ1-2	NA	TGTGCCAGCAGCCCCACAGGGAATAACTATGGCTACACCTTC	CASSPTGNNYGYTF
TRBD1	TRBV27	TRBJ1-4	NA	TGTGCCAGCAGTTCGGGGACAGGGAGAGGGAATGAAAAACTGTTTTTT	CASSSGTGRGNEKLFF
NA	TRBV6-5	TRBJ1-1	NA	TGTGCCAGCAGTCCCTTGGACAGTTTGAACACTGAAGCTTTCTTT	CASSPLDSLNTEAFF
TRBD2	TRBV6-5	TRBJ2-2	NA	TGTGCCAGCAGTAGGACTAGCGGGGACACCGGGGAGCTGTTTTTT	CASSRTSGDTGELFF
TRBD2	TRBV28	TRBJ2-7	NA	TGTGCCAGCAGTTTATCCGGACTAGCGGAGGACTACGAGCAGTACTTC	CASSLSGLAEDYEQYF
NA	TRBV5-6	TRBJ2-7	few	TGTGCCAGCAGCTTCCCGCGGAGGGCGACCTACGAGCAGTACTTC	CASSFPRRATYEQYF
NA	TRBV9	TRBJ2-6	NA	TGTGCCAGCAAAACAGCCTCTGGGGCCAACGTCCTGACTTTC	CASKTASGANVLTF
NA	TRBV19	TRBJ1-2	NA	TGTGCCAGTAGTCCTCAGCGTCGGAACTATGGCTACACCTTC	CASSPQRRNYGYTF